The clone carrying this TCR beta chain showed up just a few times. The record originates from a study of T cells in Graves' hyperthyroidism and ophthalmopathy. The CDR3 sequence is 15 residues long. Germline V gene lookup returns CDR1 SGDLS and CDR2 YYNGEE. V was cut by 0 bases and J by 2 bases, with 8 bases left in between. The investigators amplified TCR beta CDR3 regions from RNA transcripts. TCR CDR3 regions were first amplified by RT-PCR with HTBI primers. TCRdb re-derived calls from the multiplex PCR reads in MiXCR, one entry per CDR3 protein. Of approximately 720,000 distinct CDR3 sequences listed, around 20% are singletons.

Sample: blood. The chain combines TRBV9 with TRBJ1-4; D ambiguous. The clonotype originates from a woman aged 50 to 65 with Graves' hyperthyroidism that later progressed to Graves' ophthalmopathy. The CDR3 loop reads CASSVAVGTNEKLFF. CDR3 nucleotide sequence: TGTGCCAGCAGCGTAGCTGTGGGGACTAATGAAAAACTGTTTTTT.